This T cell receptor (beta chain) was identified in a study of cytomegalovirus exposure and HLA in healthy donors. Overall study: T cells numbering 150 million to 200 million yielded 117 million unique TCR beta sequences in an earlier analysis.

Broader study findings: In a later analysis, several top co-occurrence clusters appeared linked to parvovirus B19, influenza, CMV and Epstein-Barr virus. Cytomegalovirus association was listed for roughly 160 TCR beta chains. Among the sequence variants, a highly shared cluster was likely an artifact of sequencing.

It was with 60 Vbeta and 13 Jbeta primers that the PCR ran. TCRdb's table, derived via immunoSEQ multiplex PCR, lists solely in-frame clones and lacks some. The sample lists around 130,000 clones; just under 75% were seen once. Germline CDR1 reads MGHRA; CDR2 reads YSYEKL. J was trimmed by 5 bases and V by 0 bases; bases with no gene match: 2. The CDR3 has 14 amino acids. This clone was counted a few times. The target antigen is unknown. This receptor was identified in a man aged 35 to 55 in good health and CMV-seropositive. The sequenced sample was PBMCs. The chain combines TRBV4-1 with TRBJ2-5; 8 bases agree with TRBD2. CDR3 loop: CASSQDRGGETQYF. CDR3 DNA sequence: TGCGCCAGCAGCCAAGATCGGGGGGGGGAGACCCAGTACTTC.